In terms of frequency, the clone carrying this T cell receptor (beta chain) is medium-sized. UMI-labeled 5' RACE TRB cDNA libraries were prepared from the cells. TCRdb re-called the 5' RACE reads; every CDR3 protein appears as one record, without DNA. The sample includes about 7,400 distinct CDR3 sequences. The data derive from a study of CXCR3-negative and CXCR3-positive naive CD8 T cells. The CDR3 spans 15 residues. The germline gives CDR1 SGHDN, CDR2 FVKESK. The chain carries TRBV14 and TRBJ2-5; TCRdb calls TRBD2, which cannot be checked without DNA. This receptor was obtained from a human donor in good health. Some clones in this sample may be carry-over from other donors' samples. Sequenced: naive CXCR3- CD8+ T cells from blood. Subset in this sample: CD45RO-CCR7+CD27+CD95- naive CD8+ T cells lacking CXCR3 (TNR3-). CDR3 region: CASSQEAGSGETQYF.